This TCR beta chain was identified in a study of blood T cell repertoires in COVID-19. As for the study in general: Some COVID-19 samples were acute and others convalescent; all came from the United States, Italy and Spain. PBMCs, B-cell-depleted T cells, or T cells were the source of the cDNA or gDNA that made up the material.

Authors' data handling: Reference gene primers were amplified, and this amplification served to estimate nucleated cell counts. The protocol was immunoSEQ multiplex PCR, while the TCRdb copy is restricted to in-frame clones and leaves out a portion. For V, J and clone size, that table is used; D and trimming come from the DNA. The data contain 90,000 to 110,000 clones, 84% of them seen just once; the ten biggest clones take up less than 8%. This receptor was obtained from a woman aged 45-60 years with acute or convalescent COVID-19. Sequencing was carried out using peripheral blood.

Here the CDR3 DNA reads TGTGCCAGCAGTATAAAGACAGGGGCAACAGATACGCAGTATTTT. Translating gives CASSIKTGATDTQYF. V gene TRBV25-1 combines with J gene TRBJ2-3; 8 bases align to TRBD1. Germline values: CDR1 MGHDK, CDR2 SYGVNS. Unmatched junction bases numbered 7, after V lost 5 bases and J lost 3 bases. This CDR3 has 15 residues.